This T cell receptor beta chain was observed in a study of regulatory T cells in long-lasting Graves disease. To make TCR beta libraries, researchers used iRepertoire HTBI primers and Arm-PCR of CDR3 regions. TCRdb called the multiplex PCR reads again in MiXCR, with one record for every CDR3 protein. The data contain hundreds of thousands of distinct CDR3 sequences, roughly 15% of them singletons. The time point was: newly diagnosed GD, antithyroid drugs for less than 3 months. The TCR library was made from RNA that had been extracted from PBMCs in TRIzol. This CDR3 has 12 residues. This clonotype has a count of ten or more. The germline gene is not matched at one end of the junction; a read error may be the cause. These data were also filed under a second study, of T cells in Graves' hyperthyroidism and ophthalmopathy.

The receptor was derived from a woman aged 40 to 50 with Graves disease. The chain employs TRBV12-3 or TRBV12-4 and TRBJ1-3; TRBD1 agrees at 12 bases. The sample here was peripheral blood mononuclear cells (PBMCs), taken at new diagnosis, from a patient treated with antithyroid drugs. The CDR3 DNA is TGTGCCAGCAGTACTGGGACAGGGGGCGCGTTTTTT. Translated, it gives CASSTGTGGAFF.